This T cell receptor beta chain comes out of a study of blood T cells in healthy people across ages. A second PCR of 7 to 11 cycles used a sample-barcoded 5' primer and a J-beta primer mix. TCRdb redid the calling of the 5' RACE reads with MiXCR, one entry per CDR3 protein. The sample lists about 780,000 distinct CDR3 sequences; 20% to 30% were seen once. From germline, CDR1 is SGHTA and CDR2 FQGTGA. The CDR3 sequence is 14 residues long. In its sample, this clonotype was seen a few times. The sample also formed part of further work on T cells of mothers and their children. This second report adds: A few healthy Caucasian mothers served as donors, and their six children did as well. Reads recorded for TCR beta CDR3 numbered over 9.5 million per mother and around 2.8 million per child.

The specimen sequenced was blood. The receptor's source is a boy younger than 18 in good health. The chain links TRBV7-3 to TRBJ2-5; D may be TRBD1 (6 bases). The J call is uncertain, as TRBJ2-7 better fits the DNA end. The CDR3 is CASSLRPKGDEQYF. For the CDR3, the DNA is TGTGCCAGCAGCCTCCGCCCGAAGGGGGACGAGCAGTACTTC.